Presented here are 28 T cell receptor beta chains from one specimen sequenced in a study of CD8 T cells in ankylosing spondylitis. TCRdb reprocessed the 5' RACE reads with MiXCR, giving one entry per CDR3 protein. The data contain some 240,000 distinct CDR3 sequences, roughly 18% of them seen just once; the ten biggest clones take up 25% to 40%. Sequenced material: blood, either unsorted or a sorted T cell fraction (not recorded which). The receptors were sampled from a male donor with ankylosing spondylitis or in good health (not recorded which).

This clonotype was found many times. The chain is built from TRBV28 and TRBJ1-2; D remains ambiguous. Germline V CDR1 and CDR2: MDHEN, SYDVKM. V dropped 3 bases and J dropped 0 bases, with 17 bases sitting between them. This CDR3 is built from 17 residues. CDR3 in amino acids: CASSFRLRKRTNYGYTF. The CDR3 DNA is TGTGCCAGCAGTTTTAGGCTGCGTAAAAGAACTAACTATGGCTACACCTTC.

V and J are TRBV28 and TRBJ2-5; 7 nucleotides line up with TRBD1. This CDR3 spans 14 amino acids. Per the germline V gene, CDR1 is MDHEN and CDR2 is SYDVKM. V lost 6 bases and J lost 1; bases outside the gene matches: 5. CDR3 residues: CASSFDRVQETQYF. DNA of the CDR3: TGTGCCAGCAGCTTCGACAGGGTCCAAGAGACCCAGTACTTC.

This clonotype was recorded a few times. The V and J genes are TRBV12-3 or TRBV12-4 and TRBJ1-5; possible D gene TRBD1, 6 bases. The CDR3 length is 15 residues. Trimming left V 4 bases short and J 3 bases short, with 13 bases between. Here the CDR3 reads CASSYPTGNNQPQHF. In nucleotides, the CDR3 is TGTGCCAGCAGTTATCCGACAGGCAACAATCAGCCCCAGCATTTT.

The genes are TRBV12-3 or TRBV12-4 and TRBJ2-6; no reliable D call. This CDR3 is built from 13 residues. V was trimmed by 4 bases and J by 0 bases, leaving 1 base between them. The CDR3 loop is CASSSSGANVLTF. The CDR3 coding sequence is TGTGCCAGCAGTTCCTCTGGGGCCAACGTCCTGACTTTC.

J is TRBJ2-3 and V is TRBV20-1; possible D gene TRBD2, 6 bases. Trimming shortened V by 6 bases and J by 2 bases, and 18 bases separated the two germline ends. CDR3 length equals 15 residues. In germline, CDR1 is DFQATT, CDR2 SNEGSKA (reference sequence). CDR3: CSAPLAEGLTDTQYF. CDR3 in DNA: TGCAGTGCGCCCCTGGCGGAGGGCCTCACAGATACGCAGTATTTT.

This rearrangement joins TRBV13 to TRBJ1-5; D not certain. Germline assignment: CDR1 PRHDT and CDR2 FYEKMQ (reference sequence). Deletions cut 5 bases from V and 3 bases from J, with 5 bases between. The CDR3 runs to 12 residues. CDR3 DNA: TGTGCCAGCAGCCCTCACAATCAGCCCCAGCATTTT. Its protein is CASSPHNQPQHF.

This clonotype was recorded at least ten times. This chain links TRBV12-3 or TRBV12-4 with TRBJ2-3; D gene ambiguous. Between the trimmed V and J ends, which lost 7 bases and 3 bases, there was a span of 11 bases. The CDR3 sequence is 13 residues long. The CDR3 is CASTDLGTDTQYF. The CDR3 DNA sequence: TGTGCCAGCACCGACCTGGGGACAGATACGCAGTATTTT.

This clonotype showed up just a few times. The chain combines TRBV4-3 with TRBJ2-7; 9 bases fit TRBD2. V was pared by 4 bases and J by 3 bases, with 7 bases of the junction left unmatched. Per the germline V gene, CDR1 is LGHNA and CDR2 is YSLEER. This CDR3 region has 15 residues. This CDR3 reads CASSPWVAGVYEQYF. The CDR3 DNA sequence: TGCGCCAGCAGCCCCTGGGTAGCGGGAGTCTACGAGCAGTACTTC.

The V call is TRBV2, the J call TRBJ2-5, with 14 nucleotides matching TRBD2. The CDR3 sequence is 14 residues long. The V and J ends lost 6 bases and 5 bases, in that order; junction bases with no gene match: 2. Germline V lookup: CDR1 SNHLY, CDR2 FYNNEI. The CDR3 spells CASRGLAGEETQYF. The CDR3 bases are TGTGCCAGCAGGGGACTAGCGGGAGAGGAGACCCAGTACTTC.

This clonotype was counted a single time. This chain joins TRBV20-1 and TRBJ1-4; D is uncertain. V was cut by 7 bases and J by 1 base, with 16 bases left in between. Germline values: CDR1 DFQATT, CDR2 SNEGSKA (reference sequence). This CDR3 region has 15 residues. The CDR3 nucleotides are TGCAGTGTTCTCCTTCAGTGGGGAACTAATGAAAAACTGTTTTTT. This sequence encodes CSVLLQWGTNEKLFF.

Written as DNA, the CDR3 is TGCATCCCCCGCCCTAGACAGCACCAAGAGACCCAGTACTTC. Residues: CIPRPRQHQETQYF. The chain recombines TRBV20-1 with TRBJ2-5, with D maybe TRBD1 (5 bases). The CDR3 is made up of 14 amino acids. The germline gives CDR1 DFQATT, CDR2 SNEGSKA (reference sequence).

This clonotype was seen a handful of times. CDR3 loop: CSARDLGSGKPADTQYF. The CDR3 nucleotides read TGCAGTGCTAGAGATCTAGGTAGCGGGAAGCCAGCAGATACGCAGTATTTT. This sequence joins TRBV20-1 and TRBJ2-3, with TRBD2 identical over 8 bases. The V and J ends lost 0 bases and 4 bases, in that order; junction bases with no gene match: 12. CDR3 length: 17 amino acids. Germline V gives CDR1 DFQATT, CDR2 SNEGSKA (reference sequence).

The V gene is TRBV29-1, the J gene TRBJ2-2; D possibly corresponds to TRBD2 (6 bases). The CDR3 sequence is 12 residues long. Germline V CDR1 and CDR2: SQVTM, ANQGSEA. Between the trimmed V and J ends, which lost 8 bases and 4 bases, there was a span of 11 bases. In DNA form, the CDR3 reads TGCAGCTCCGAGACTAGCACCGGGGAGCTGTTTTTT. Protein sequence: CSSETSTGELFF.

V usage is TRBV12-3 or TRBV12-4 and J usage is TRBJ2-7, with D hard to call. V lost 4 bases to trimming and J lost 2 bases, with 9 bases between them. The CDR3 totals 13 residues. The DNA of the CDR3 is TGTGCCAGCAGTTATCTAGGGCCCTACGAGCAGTACTTC. Translation gives CASSYLGPYEQYF.

This clonotype was counted ten times or more. V is TRBV5-1 and J is TRBJ2-3; 8 bases are shared with TRBD2. Losses at the gene ends were 1 base for V and 3 bases for J; bases not matched to a gene: 4. Germline values: CDR1 SGHRS, CDR2 YFSETQ. The CDR3 length is 15 residues. CDR3 protein: CASSLLAGGTDTQYF. In DNA, the CDR3 is TGCGCCAGCAGCTTGTTGGCGGGAGGTACAGATACGCAGTATTTT.

The table lists this clonotype with many counts. J is TRBJ2-1 and V is TRBV18; the D is unclear. Between the trimmed V and J ends, which lost 2 bases and 6 bases, there was a span of 5 bases. This CDR3 spans 12 amino acids. Germline values: CDR1 KGHSH, CDR2 LQKENI. The CDR3 sequence is CASSPLTNEQFF. CDR3 DNA sequence: TGTGCCAGCTCACCATTAACCAATGAGCAGTTCTTC.

In its sample, this clonotype was seen a few times. This chain joins TRBV11-2 and TRBJ2-3, with 9 bases matching TRBD2. CDR1 SGHAT and CDR2 FQNNGV come from the germline V gene. After removal of 6 bases from V and 3 bases from J, the junction contained 7 bases not matched to a gene. This CDR3 region has 15 residues. Here the CDR3 reads CASSSVAGVTDTQYF. The CDR3 nucleotides read TGTGCCAGCAGTTCGGTAGCGGGAGTTACAGATACGCAGTATTTT.

The V call is TRBV7-6, the J call TRBJ1-1; unclear D gene. This CDR3 has 14 residues. CDR1 SGHVS and CDR2 FNYEAQ come from the germline V gene. Trimming took 4 bases from V and 4 from J, leaving 13 bases between them. CDR3 sequence reads: CASSSDLGTTEAFF. The DNA for the CDR3 is TGTGCCAGCAGCTCCGACCTGGGTACCACTGAAGCTTTCTTT.

This clonotype has just a few counts. The chain combines TRBV27 with TRBJ2-1; D unclear. The V and J ends lost 5 bases and 0 bases respectively, with 8 bases between them. CDR1 MNHEY and CDR2 SMNVEV come from the germline V gene (reference sequence). The CDR3 consists of 14 residues. CDR3 region: CASSPILSYNEQFF. DNA of the CDR3: TGTGCCAGCAGTCCCATACTCTCCTACAATGAGCAGTTCTTC.

This rearrangement joins TRBV27 to TRBJ2-5, with no clear D. Germline values: CDR1 MNHEY, CDR2 SMNVEV (reference sequence). The V and J ends lost 3 bases and 5 bases respectively, with 10 bases between them. This CDR3 contains 13 residues. CDR3 DNA sequence: TGTGCCAGCAGTTTCGTTGCCTTCGAGACCCAGTACTTC. This sequence encodes CASSFVAFETQYF.

In its sample, this clonotype was seen many times. The V and J genes are TRBV27 and TRBJ2-7; TRBD1 matches at 8 bases. Germline V gives CDR1 MNHEY, CDR2 SMNVEV (reference sequence). The CDR3 spans 14 residues. J was trimmed by 6 bases and V by 5 bases; bases with no gene match: 9. This chain's CDR3 is CASSGGTGVGEQYF. The CDR3 nucleotides are TGTGCCAGCAGTGGGGGGACAGGCGTAGGCGAGCAGTACTTC.

This rearrangement joins TRBV4-2 to TRBJ1-2; TRBD1 matches at 8 bases. Trimming took 3 bases from V and 6 from J; bases not matched to a gene: 3. Germline V CDR1 and CDR2: LGHNA, YNFKEQ. The CDR3 is made up of 13 amino acids. CDR3 coding DNA: TGTGCCAGCAGCCATCAGGACAGGGATGGCTACACCTTC. Translating gives CASSHQDRDGYTF.

As DNA, the CDR3 is TGTGCCAGCAGCGGACTAGCGGGAGGGCCAGAGACCCAGTACTTC. Amino acids: CASSGLAGGPETQYF. V and J are TRBV6-1 and TRBJ2-5; 15 bases match TRBD2. CDR1 and CDR2 from the germline V gene are MNHNS and SASEGT. This CDR3 has 15 amino acids. V gave up 6 bases and J gave up 4 bases; unmatched junction bases: 3.

V is TRBV14 and J is TRBJ2-2; D is uncertain. The ends were cut back, 1 base at V and 3 bases at J, with 9 bases in the middle. The CDR3 loop spans 15 amino acids. Germline V gene data show CDR1 as SGHDN and CDR2 as FVKESK. CDR3 in DNA: TGTGCCAGCAGCCAAGCGAACGCTTACACCGGGGAGCTGTTTTTT. It yields the protein CASSQANAYTGELFF. The full variable domain, in which reference TRBV14 and TRBJ2-2 provide the parts outside the CDR3, is EAGVTQFPSHSVIEKGQTVTLRCDPISGHDNLYWYRRVMGKEIKFLLHFVKESKQDESGMPNNRFLAERTGGTYSTLKVQPAELEDSGVYFCASSQANAYTGELFFGEGSRLTVL.

The CDR3, as DNA: TGCAGCGTCTCGGGAAGGGAAAAACTGTTTTTT. Protein: CSVSGREKLFF. V is TRBV29-1 and J is TRBJ1-4; D is unresolved. V shed 6 bases and J shed 8 bases, with 10 bases lying between them. CDR3 size: 11 residues. CDR1 is SQVTM, CDR2 ANQGSEA, per germline.

In this sample, this clonotype turned up a few times. V usage is TRBV7-9 and J usage is TRBJ2-7; no clear D. The CDR3 runs to 13 residues. CDR1 SEHNR and CDR2 FQNEAQ come from the germline V gene (reference sequence). V lost 5 bases and J 4 bases, leaving 12 bases between the germline ends. The CDR3 spells CASSPADGYEQYF. In DNA, the CDR3 is TGTGCCAGCAGCCCTGCGGACGGATACGAGCAGTACTTC.

This sequence joins TRBV29-1 and TRBJ1-1; perhaps TRBD1 as D (5 bases). Germline values: CDR1 SQVTM, CDR2 ANQGSEA. CDR3 size: 13 residues. V was clipped by 7 bases and J by 0 bases, with 12 bases between them. CDR3: CSATWGMNTEAFF. The CDR3 region has the DNA TGCAGCGCTACCTGGGGGATGAACACTGAAGCTTTCTTT.

This rearrangement joins TRBV4-1 to TRBJ2-7; 11 bases map to TRBD2. From germline, CDR1 is MGHRA and CDR2 YSYEKL. J gave up 5 bases and V 1 base, and 7 bases lay outside the gene matches. This CDR3 has 16 residues. CDR3 protein: CASSQVYSGLADEQYF. CDR3 in DNA: TGCGCCAGCAGCCAAGTGTATTCGGGACTAGCGGACGAGCAGTACTTC.